This TCR beta chain was profiled in a study of OX40 agonist ivuxolimab in advanced cancers. Measured with immunoSEQ multiplex PCR; TCRdb has only the in-frame clones, and not every one. The table shows about 35,000 clones, with under 85% occurring only once. CDR3 length equals 13 residues. Germline V lookup: CDR1 MGHRA, CDR2 YSYEKL. V gave up 0 bases and J gave up 6 bases, with 9 bases separating them. The TCR originated in an adult with an advanced solid tumor such as melanoma, head and neck, liver or kidney cancer. This chain connects TRBV4-1 to TRBJ2-7; no clear D. Material: CD4+ or CD8+ T cells sorted from blood, obtained in a trial of the OX40 agonist ivuxolimab. The CDR3 protein is CASSQDYGFEQYF. In nucleotides, the CDR3 is TGCGCCAGCAGCCAAGATTACGGGTTCGAGCAGTACTTC.